The rows below give T cell receptor beta chains drawn from one sample of a study of cytomegalovirus exposure and HLA in healthy donors. This table comes from immunoSEQ multiplex PCR, and its TCRdb copy is limited to in-frame clones, with some not included. The sample consists of some 120,000 clones, roughly 80% of them appearing once. The sequencing sample was made of PBMCs. Receptor source: a man younger than 35 in good health and CMV-seropositive. CDR3s include the opening cysteine and the closing phenylalanine or tryptophan. Fields, in order: J gene, D gene, clone size, V gene, CDR3 DNA, CDR3 protein. A D gene is named only where the DNA matches it firmly. Size values are once, few and many counts, or a class for expanded clones, and some rows have none.

>TRBJ1-2|-|-|TRBV19
TGTGCCAGTAGTATACGGGAGTTGCCGGGCTACACCTTC
CASSIRELPGYTF
>TRBJ1-3|-|-|TRBV6-6
TGTGCCAGCAACATCGACAGCTCTGGAAACACCATATATTTT
CASNIDSSGNTIYF
>TRBJ1-2|TRBD1|once|TRBV2
TGTGCCAGCACCATAGGGGGACAGGGAGGAGGCTACACCTTC
CASTIGGQGGGYTF
>TRBJ1-5|-|-|TRBV15
TGTGCCACCAGCAGAGAGGTGGGCCCCCTGGCTCCTCAGCCCCAGCATTTT
CATSREVGPLAPQPQHF
>TRBJ1-5|-|-|TRBV11-2
TGTGCCAGCAGCTCCTTCGGGGTTAAGGATCAGCCCCAGCATTTT
CASSSFGVKDQPQHF
>TRBJ1-5|-|once|TRBV27
TGTGCCAGCAGTTTAGGAGGGCATCAGCCCCAGCATTTT
CASSLGGHQPQHF
>TRBJ2-3|-|-|TRBV2
TGTGCCAGCAGTGGACTTGTTAGCACAGATACGCAGTATTTT
CASSGLVSTDTQYF
>TRBJ2-5|-|-|TRBV6-1
TGTGCCAGCAGCCCGCGGCCCCGCGTTGCGTCCCAGTACTTC
CASSPRPRVASQYF
>TRBJ1-1|-|-|TRBV30
TGTGCCTGGAGTCTCGAAACAGGAGAAGCTTTCTTT
CAWSLETGEAFF
>TRBJ1-1|-|-|TRBV10-2
TGCGCCAGCAGTATAAGGACCTCGGACACTACGAACACTGAAGCTTTCTTT
CASSIRTSDTTNTEAFF
>TRBJ2-3|-|-|TRBV5-1
TGCGCCAGCAGCTTGAGGTCTCCGGGGGATACGCAGTATTTT
CASSLRSPGDTQYF
>TRBJ1-3|-|-|TRBV28
TGTGCCAGCAGCTACGGGTCTGGAAACACCATATATTTT
CASSYGSGNTIYF
>TRBJ2-2|TRBD2|-|TRBV5-1
TGCGCCAGCAGCTTGCGGGGGGGGATAAACACCGGGGAGCTGTTTTTT
CASSLRGGINTGELFF
>TRBJ2-7|TRBD1|-|TRBV29-1
TGCAGCGTTGAAGGAGGGACAGGGGCCCCCTACGAGCAGTACTTC
CSVEGGTGAPYEQYF
>TRBJ2-4|TRBD2|-|TRBV6-6
TGTGCCAGCAGTTACTGGCTAGCGGGGGAAAACATTCAGTACTTC
CASSYWLAGENIQYF
>TRBJ1-1|TRBD1|few|TRBV6-5
TGTGCCAGCAGTTACTATGGACAGGGGGCTGAAGCTTTCTTT
CASSYYGQGAEAFF
>TRBJ1-2|-|-|TRBV11-2
TGTGCCAGCAGTCAGGCGGGGGTACGAGGCTACACCTTC
CASSQAGVRGYTF
>TRBJ2-5|TRBD2|-|TRBV10-3
TGTGCCATCAGTGACGTGACTAGCGGTGAGGTGACCCAGTACTTC
CAISDVTSGEVTQYF
>TRBJ2-3|TRBD2|-|TRBV5-4
TGTGCCAGCAGCCATCCGGGACTAGCGGCAGATACGCAGTATTTT
CASSHPGLAADTQYF
>TRBJ1-4|-|-|TRBV29-1
TGCAGCGTTGTATTCAGGGATGGGGAAAAACTGTTTTTT
CSVVFRDGEKLFF
>TRBJ1-5|-|once|TRBV19
TGTGCCAGTAGTATAGAGATCGGGGCCACAGGGCCACAGCCCCAGCATTTT
CASSIEIGATGPQPQHF
>TRBJ2-2|-|-|TRBV6-4
TGTGCCAGCAGTGACTCGTTTACGAACACCGGGGAGCTGTTTTTT
CASSDSFTNTGELFF
>TRBJ2-1|TRBD1|once|TRBV27
TGTGCCAGCACACAAACAGGGGGCCCCTACAATGAGCAGTTCTTC
CASTQTGGPYNEQFF
>TRBJ2-7|-|-|TRBV6-1
TGTGCCAGCAGCGAAGGACGGGAGCCCTACGAGCAGTACTTC
CASSEGREPYEQYF
>TRBJ2-7|TRBD1|-|TRBV5-1
TGCGCCAGCAGCTCCCTTCCCGGACAGGGCGGCGAGCAGTACTTC
CASSSLPGQGGEQYF
>TRBJ2-7|TRBD1|-|TRBV18
TGTGCCAGCTCCCGTACAGGGGGCAGCTACGAGCAGTACTTC
CASSRTGGSYEQYF
>TRBJ2-3|-|-|TRBV7-6
TGTGCCAGCAGTACGGGAGGCACAGATACGCAGTATTTT
CASSTGGTDTQYF
>TRBJ1-2|-|-|TRBV30
TGTGCCTCCCTCGGGACATTTACGTTAGCTAACTATGGCTACACCTTC
CASLGTFTLANYGYTF
>TRBJ2-2|-|-|TRBV10-3
TGTGCCATCAGTGAGTCGTCCGTCTCCGGGGAGCTGTTTTTT
CAISESSVSGELFF
>TRBJ1-1|TRBD1|-|TRBV19
TGTGCCAGTAGTATAATGGGGACAGACTTTCTGACTGAAGCTTTCTTT
CASSIMGTDFLTEAFF
>TRBJ2-2|-|-|TRBV15
TGTGCCACCAGCGGCGGAGCAGGGGAACTTTTCGCGAACACCGGGGAGCTGTTTTTT
CATSGGAGELFANTGELFF
>TRBJ2-7|-|once|TRBV29-1
TGCAGCGGCGCGCAGGGGTATTCCTACGAGCAGTACTTC
CSGAQGYSYEQYF
>TRBJ1-1|-|-|TRBV6-5
TGTGCCAGCAGTTACGGGAGAGGGAACACTGAAGCTTTCTTT
CASSYGRGNTEAFF
>TRBJ2-7|TRBD2|-|TRBV11-2
TGTGCCAGCAGCAGCGGGGGGGCCTACGAGCAGTACTTC
CASSSGGAYEQYF
>TRBJ1-2|TRBD1|-|TRBV4-1
TGCGCCAGCAGCCCAGTCGCCGGGACAGAAAGCTCTAATGGCTACACCTTC
CASSPVAGTESSNGYTF
>TRBJ2-1|-|-|TRBV30
TGTGCCTGGAGTTTACTAACACGGGACTTCTACAATGAGCAGTTCTTC
CAWSLLTRDFYNEQFF
>TRBJ2-7|TRBD1|-|TRBV5-4
TGTGCCAGCAGCTCAGGGGGCAATCAGTTCGAGCAGTACTTC
CASSSGGNQFEQYF
>TRBJ2-2|-|-|TRBV11-2
TGTGCCAGCAGCCCGGGGGTGGACACAAACACCGGGGAGCTGTTTTTT
CASSPGVDTNTGELFF
>TRBJ2-7|TRBD2|once|TRBV10-2
TGCGCCAGCAGTGATGAGCGGGGGAGATTCACCAGAAGCTCCTACGAGCAGTACTTC
CASSDERGRFTRSSYEQYF
>TRBJ2-1|-|-|TRBV9
TGTGCCAGCAGCGTAGACAGCTACAATGAGCAGTTCTTC
CASSVDSYNEQFF